This is a list of T cell receptor beta chains from one sample in a study of shared clonotypes between healthy human individuals. Sequenced by immunoSEQ multiplex PCR; TCRdb stores in-frame clones only, minus some. The repertoire has 150,000 to 200,000 clones, approximately 92% of them found once; the top ten carry around 0.067%. Input material: naive CD4+ T cells sorted from blood. All receptors come from a woman aged 30 to 39 in good health. CDR3s include the opening cysteine and the closing phenylalanine or tryptophan. The D gene is left open where the match is weak. Not every row has a clone size; where given, it reads once, few, many or a size class.

CDR3 | DNA | J | size | D | V
CASSQGLSGPSSYNEQFF | TGCGCCAGCAGCCAGGGCCTTTCCGGGCCCAGCTCCTACAATGAGCAGTTCTTC | TRBJ2-1 | . | . | TRBV4-1
CSVEVSGKISTEAFF | TGCAGCGTTGAAGTATCGGGTAAAATTTCCACTGAAGCTTTCTTT | TRBJ1-1 | . | . | TRBV29-1
CASSLSEGTVQGFF | TGTGCCAGCAGCTTATCGGAAGGGACAGTCCAGGGTTTCTTT | TRBJ1-1 | . | TRBD1 | TRBV5-4
CASNHRGPLSKNIQYF | TGTGCCAGCAATCACAGGGGTCCTCTCTCCAAAAACATTCAGTACTTC | TRBJ2-4 | . | TRBD1 | TRBV27
CASSPTGPSSYEQYF | TGTGCCAGCTCACCTACGGGACCGAGCTCCTACGAGCAGTACTTC | TRBJ2-7 | . | . | TRBV18
CASSSGTDNYGYTF | TGTGCCAGCTCTTCGGGGACGGACAACTATGGCTACACCTTC | TRBJ1-2 | . | . | TRBV18
CASSPGTFSNQPQHF | TGTGCCAGCAGTCCAGGGACTTTTAGCAATCAGCCCCAGCATTTT | TRBJ1-5 | . | . | TRBV28
CASRQGRTEYTDTQYF | TGCGCCAGCCGGCAGGGAAGGACGGAGTACACAGATACGCAGTATTTT | TRBJ2-3 | . | . | TRBV5-1
CASGQGYEETQYF | TGTGCCTCGGGACAGGGGTATGAAGAGACCCAGTACTTC | TRBJ2-5 | . | TRBD1 | TRBV28
CASSISISPPLSISTDTQYF | TGTGCCAGTAGTATCTCCATTTCACCACCCCTGTCTATTAGCACAGATACGCAGTATTTT | TRBJ2-3 | . | . | TRBV19
CASSLGTAVEKLFF | TGTGCCAGCAGTTTGGGGACAGCCGTCGAAAAACTGTTTTTT | TRBJ1-4 | . | TRBD1 | TRBV27
CASREGGKFGEKLFF | TGTGCCAGCAGGGAGGGGGGGAAGTTTGGTGAAAAACTGTTTTTT | TRBJ1-4 | . | . | TRBV6-5
CASSLNAGYSNQPQHF | TGCGCCAGCAGCTTGAATGCAGGATATAGCAATCAGCCCCAGCATTTT | TRBJ1-5 | once | . | TRBV5-1
CASSLESIKGYEQYF | TGCGCCAGCAGCTTGGAAAGCATCAAGGGCTACGAGCAGTACTTC | TRBJ2-7 | . | . | TRBV5-1
CASRAGGLAVSGELFF | TGTGCCAGCAGGGCTGGGGGACTAGCAGTTTCCGGGGAGCTGTTTTTT | TRBJ2-2 | . | TRBD2 | TRBV2
CASSPSSEAYEQYF | TGTGCCAGCTCACCTTCTAGCGAGGCCTACGAGCAGTACTTC | TRBJ2-7 | . | . | TRBV18
CSVAAVDSPNTEAFF | TGCAGCGTCGCCGCCGTGGACAGTCCGAACACTGAAGCTTTCTTT | TRBJ1-1 | . | . | TRBV29-1
CASSRNRLNQPQHF | TGTGCCAGCAGCCGAAACAGGCTGAATCAGCCCCAGCATTTT | TRBJ1-5 | . | . | TRBV6-5
CASRYGVSSYEQYF | TGTGCCAGCAGATATGGGGTTTCATCCTACGAGCAGTACTTC | TRBJ2-7 | . | . | TRBV28
CSVEAGAGNTEAFF | TGCAGCGTTGAGGCAGGGGCGGGAAACACTGAAGCTTTCTTT | TRBJ1-1 | . | . | TRBV29-1